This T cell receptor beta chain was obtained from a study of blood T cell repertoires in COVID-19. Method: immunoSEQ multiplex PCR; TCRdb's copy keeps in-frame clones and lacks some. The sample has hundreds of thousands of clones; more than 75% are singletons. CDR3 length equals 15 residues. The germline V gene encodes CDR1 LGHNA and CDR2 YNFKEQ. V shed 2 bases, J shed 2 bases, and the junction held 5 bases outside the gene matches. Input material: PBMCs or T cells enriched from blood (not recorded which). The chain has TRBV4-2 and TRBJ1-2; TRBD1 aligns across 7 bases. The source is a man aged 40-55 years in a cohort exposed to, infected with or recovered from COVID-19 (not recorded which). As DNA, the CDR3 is TGTGCCAGCAGCCAACACAGGGGCGGGAACTATGGCTACACCTTC. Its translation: CASSQHRGGNYGYTF.